These T cell receptor beta chains were read from a single sample in a study of cytotoxic CD8 clonotypes in ibrutinib-treated CLL. The data were produced by immunoSEQ multiplex PCR, yet TCRdb's version contains in-frame clones alone and is incomplete. The data hold just over 35,000 clones, with around 75% observed a single time. Material: PBMCs, obtained at disease progression, from a patient treated with ibrutinib. The origin of the receptors is a human donor with chronic lymphocytic leukemia. Each CDR3 is given with its conserved first and last residue. Each record gives: clone size, V gene, D gene, J gene, CDR3 protein, CDR3 DNA. A D gene is named only where the DNA matches it firmly. Not every row has a clone size; where given, it reads once, few, many or a size class.

>NA|TRBV19|TRBD2|TRBJ2-3
CASTVTSGGTDTQYF
TGTGCCAGTACTGTGACTAGCGGGGGCACAGATACGCAGTATTTT
>NA|TRBV5-1|NA|TRBJ2-5
CASSIPPQETQYF
TGCGCCAGCAGCATACCCCCCCAAGAGACCCAGTACTTC
>NA|TRBV6-6|NA|TRBJ1-1
CASSYPEKHLNTEAFF
TGTGCCAGCAGTTACCCGGAAAAGCACTTGAACACTGAAGCTTTCTTT
>NA|TRBV5-1|TRBD2|TRBJ2-3
CASSLRTSGGGTDTQYF
TGCGCCAGCAGCTTGAGGACTAGCGGGGGGGGCACAGATACGCAGTATTTT
>NA|TRBV5-1|TRBD1|TRBJ1-4
CASSSTPQGAYEKLFF
TGCGCCAGCAGCTCCACGCCCCAGGGGGCCTATGAAAAACTGTTTTTT
>few|TRBV6-6|NA|TRBJ1-6
CASTQGNSPLHF
TGTGCCAGCACCCAGGGGAATTCACCCCTCCACTTT
>NA|TRBV27|TRBD1|TRBJ2-7
CASSLGGQGGSYEQYF
TGTGCCAGCAGTTTGGGGGGACAGGGGGGTTCCTACGAGCAGTACTTC
>NA|TRBV7-3|NA|TRBJ2-1
CASSLGTPDEQFF
TGTGCCAGCAGCCTTGGGACTCCTGATGAGCAGTTCTTC
>NA|TRBV4-1|TRBD2|TRBJ2-5
CASRPGRGGLNQETQYF
TGCGCCAGCAGGCCGGGGCGGGGGGGACTTAACCAAGAGACCCAGTACTTC
>NA|TRBV2|NA|TRBJ2-2
CASRGLGLNTGELFF
TGTGCCAGCAGGGGTCTGGGACTGAACACCGGGGAGCTGTTTTTT
>NA|TRBV19|TRBD1|TRBJ1-1
CASSWPGQGGMNTEAFF
TGTGCCAGTAGTTGGCCGGGACAGGGGGGCATGAACACTGAAGCTTTCTTT
>NA|TRBV2|TRBD2|TRBJ2-1
CASSDVAGGRDEQFF
TGTGCCAGCAGTGATGTAGCGGGGGGGCGCGATGAGCAGTTCTTC
>NA|TRBV5-6|TRBD2|TRBJ2-1
CASSPLGAGGLSDNEQFF
TGTGCCAGCAGCCCCCTAGGAGCGGGGGGGCTCTCCGACAATGAGCAGTTCTTC
>NA|TRBV6-6|TRBD1|TRBJ2-2
CASSSRDRGPAGELFF
TGTGCCAGCAGTTCCCGGGACAGGGGGCCTGCTGGGGAGCTGTTTTTT
>few|TRBV7-9|NA|TRBJ2-7
CASSLGQVSYEQYF
TGTGCCAGCAGCTTAGGACAGGTCTCCTACGAGCAGTACTTC
>NA|TRBV29-1|NA|TRBJ2-4
CSVEERNAKNIQYF
TGCAGCGTTGAAGAGCGGAACGCCAAAAACATTCAGTACTTC
>NA|TRBV29-1|NA|TRBJ1-3
CSVEDVSAGNTIYF
TGCAGCGTTGAAGATGTGTCGGCTGGAAACACCATATATTTT
>NA|TRBV4-2|NA|TRBJ1-2
CASSQGGINYGYTF
TGTGCCAGCAGCCAAGGAGGGATCAACTATGGCTACACCTTC
>NA|TRBV27|NA|TRBJ1-2
CASSFVRERGINYGYTF
TGTGCCAGCAGTTTCGTTAGGGAGCGGGGGATTAACTATGGCTACACCTTC
>NA|TRBV7-9|TRBD1|TRBJ2-4
CASSSRTGSPKNIQYF
TGTGCCAGCAGCTCTCGGACAGGTAGTCCCAAAAACATTCAGTACTTC
>once|TRBV4-2|NA|TRBJ2-3
CASSQDYTSTDTQYF
TGTGCCAGCAGCCAAGATTATACTAGCACAGATACGCAGTATTTT
>few|TRBV5-4|NA|TRBJ1-2
CASSLGRGEDDYGYTF
TGTGCCAGCAGCTTGGGTAGGGGGGAGGATGACTATGGCTACACCTTC
>NA|TRBV10-2|NA|TRBJ2-2
CASSEGYGSNTGELFF
TGCGCCAGCAGTGAGGGGTACGGGTCGAACACCGGGGAGCTGTTTTTT
>NA|TRBV6-5|TRBD1|TRBJ1-6
CASSYEQGILNSPLHF
TGTGCCAGCAGTTATGAACAGGGGATCCTTAATTCACCCCTCCACTTT
>many|TRBV5-1|TRBD2|TRBJ2-1
CASKERGQFSYNEQFF
TGCGCCAGCAAAGAGCGGGGGCAGTTTTCCTACAATGAGCAGTTCTTC
>NA|TRBV23-1|NA|TRBJ1-5
CASSQYGGGGTHRAGNQPQHF
TGCGCCAGCAGTCAATACGGAGGAGGAGGGACCCACAGAGCGGGCAATCAGCCCCAGCATTTT
>NA|TRBV4-2|TRBD2|TRBJ2-5
CASSQNTLAGGETQYF
TGTGCCAGCAGCCAAAATACTCTTGCGGGGGGGGAGACCCAGTACTTC
>NA|TRBV10-3|TRBD1|TRBJ2-6
CAIRPGQGTSGANVLTF
TGTGCCATCAGGCCGGGACAGGGAACGTCTGGGGCCAACGTCCTGACTTTC
>NA|TRBV10-3|TRBD1|TRBJ1-3
CAISESKQGSGNTIYF
TGTGCCATCAGTGAGTCGAAACAGGGGTCTGGAAACACCATATATTTT
>NA|TRBV4-2|TRBD2|TRBJ2-5
CASSQDRTSSQETQYF
TGTGCCAGCAGCCAGGATAGGACTAGTAGCCAAGAGACCCAGTACTTC
>many|TRBV9|TRBD1|TRBJ1-2
CASSVGGTGDGYTF
TGTGCCAGCAGCGTAGGGGGGACAGGGGATGGCTACACCTTC
>NA|TRBV11-1|NA|TRBJ1-3
CASSLRAESTIYF
TGTGCCAGCAGCTTACGAGCGGAGAGCACCATATATTTT
>NA|TRBV7-8|NA|TRBJ1-2
CASSQTRAGLYGYTF
TGTGCCAGCAGCCAAACCCGGGCAGGGCTCTATGGCTACACCTTC
>once|TRBV27|NA|TRBJ2-7
CASSPRGGLDEQYF
TGTGCCAGCAGCCCCAGAGGGGGGCTCGACGAGCAGTACTTC
>NA|TRBV29-1|NA|TRBJ2-1
CSVGTGISSYNEQFF
TGCAGCGTTGGGACTGGGATCAGCTCCTACAATGAGCAGTTCTTC
>NA|TRBV7-8|NA|TRBJ1-5
CASSLYFGTTRGPGSNQPQHF
TGTGCCAGCAGCTTATATTTTGGAACCACGAGGGGTCCCGGGAGCAATCAGCCCCAGCATTTT
>NA|TRBV6-5|NA|TRBJ2-2
CASRQGTSTGELFF
TGTGCCAGCAGACAAGGGACATCCACCGGGGAGCTGTTTTTT
>NA|TRBV6-7|NA|TRBJ2-2
CASRHKPRRGNQDTGELFF
TGTGCCAGCAGGCATAAACCCAGGCGGGGAAACCAGGACACCGGGGAGCTGTTTTTT
>NA|TRBV19|NA|TRBJ2-6
CASSILGSGANVLTF
TGTGCCAGTAGTATACTGGGCTCTGGGGCCAACGTCCTGACTTTC
>few|TRBV4-1|TRBD1|TRBJ2-3
CASSHPGTADTQYF
TGCGCCAGCAGCCATCCTGGGACAGCCGATACGCAGTATTTT
>NA|TRBV4-1|TRBD1|TRBJ2-7
CASSQVKTGASYEQYF
TGCGCCAGCAGCCAAGTCAAAACAGGGGCATCCTACGAGCAGTACTTC
>few|TRBV29-1|TRBD1|TRBJ1-1
CSGMTGTNTEAFF
TGCAGCGGGATGACAGGGACGAACACTGAAGCTTTCTTT